This TCR beta chain was profiled in a study of blood T cell repertoires in COVID-19 (dated by TCRdb to the early 2020s). Regarding the study in general: Samples covering the acute and convalescent phases of COVID-19 were provided by collaborators in the United States, Italy and Spain. A de-identified subject ID, COVID-19 status, age in years and sex were almost always included in the sample metadata. Samples came from the ongoing ImmuneRACE study (first 160 participants) plus 1,254 subjects from 6 global collaborators. Where available, HLA class I and class II types were obtained from metadata supplied by the sample provider rather than from assay-based typing. The repertoires were released in a freely available public database meant as a resource for research on the immune response to SARS-CoV-2. The dataset comprised deeply sampled blood TCRbeta repertoires from subjects exposed to, actively infected with, or recovered from COVID-19. The material from the prospective study consisted of cDNA or gDNA derived from T cells, B-cell-depleted T cells, or PBMCs.

Per the germline V gene, SGDLS is the CDR1 and YYNGEE is the CDR2. The CDR3 holds 14 amino acids from the cysteine to the phenylalanine. This entry keeps only the CDR3 DNA: 42 bases, framed from base 1. V lost 3 bases and J lost 4 bases; the stretch between them is 14 bases long. Collaborating institutions collected whole blood in K2EDTA tubes following their own protocols. For TCRbeta analysis, collaborators shipped samples as frozen whole blood, isolated PBMCs, or DNA extracted from either of those sample types. With regard to this clone: No cognate antigen has been identified for it. No base-level quality is on record; no much larger clone is a single base apart.

TCRbeta CDR3 regions were amplified from genomic DNA using the immunoSEQ Assay, a bias-controlled multiplex PCR. On the authors' methods: The number of nucleated cells in each sample was estimated by amplification of reference gene primers within the assay. To quantify the absolute abundance of each unique TCRbeta CDR3 rearrangement, sequence reads were collapsed and filtered. For each sample, productive Simpson clonality was calculated as the square root of Simpson's diversity index across productive rearrangements. The immuneACCESS repertoire file appears here via TCRdb, limited to in-frame rearrangements. These files lack a portion of the clones; in checked studies, under half of the deficit traces to unresolved V genes, and the cause of the others is not known. V and J calls and clone size come straight from that table; D and trimming were deduced from the DNA. The sample table contains roughly 160,000 clones; only one count was recorded for roughly 90% of them. Jointly, the top ten make up 0.5% to 0.65% of the sample.

The full study reports these points: The quantity of clinical and demographic metadata differed by source and by participant and was supplied without curation.

The sequencing input was peripheral blood. The chain uses TRBV9 and TRBJ2-7, with a tentative D gene TRBD2 over 8 matching bases. This TCR was sampled from a man in his fifties with acute or convalescent COVID-19. The nucleotides are TGTGCCAGCAGCGAAAGCGGGGGACAGTACGAGCAGTACTTC. It translates as CASSESGGQYEQYF.